These T cell receptor beta chains were read from a single sample in a study of blood T cell repertoires in COVID-19. Generated by immunoSEQ multiplex PCR, the TCRdb table keeps only in-frame clones and is missing some. Among 110,000 to 150,000 clones, less than 80% were seen once, and the ten largest hold approximately 3.6%. Sequenced material: peripheral blood. Every receptor here comes from a man aged 60 to 69 with acute or convalescent COVID-19. Both conserved end residues are part of each CDR3. Fields, in order: V gene, clone size, J gene, D gene, CDR3 DNA, CDR3 protein. D genes are given only for firm matches. Size values are once, few and many counts, or a class for expanded clones, and some rows have none.

TRBV9,.,TRBJ1-2,.,TGTGCCAGCAGCGTGGAGCAGGGGCAAGGCTACACCTTC,CASSVEQGQGYTF
TRBV24-1,.,TRBJ1-1,.,TGTGCCACCAGGCTCCAGGGGCACACTGAAGCTTTCTTT,CATRLQGHTEAFF
TRBV9,.,TRBJ1-5,TRBD1,TGTGCCAGCAGCCCGGGACAGGAGGATCAGCCCCAGCATTTT,CASSPGQEDQPQHF
TRBV14,.,TRBJ2-7,.,TGTGCCAGCAGCCAGAAGGACAGAGGGGAATCCTACGAGCAGTACTTC,CASSQKDRGESYEQYF
TRBV5-1,.,TRBJ1-6,.,TGCGCCAGCAGCTTGGGGCCAGCAGGTTATAATTCACCCCTCCACTTT,CASSLGPAGYNSPLHF
TRBV18,.,TRBJ2-2,.,TGTGCCAGCTCACGAAGAGGAGGGTCGAACACCGGGGAGCTGTTTTTT,CASSRRGGSNTGELFF
TRBV2,.,TRBJ1-6,TRBD1,TGTGCCAGCATAGACAGGGGGCTATCACCCCTCCACTTT,CASIDRGLSPLHF
TRBV15,.,TRBJ1-3,TRBD1,TGTGCCACCAGCAGGAATACAGGGGCCGGAAACACCATATATTTT,CATSRNTGAGNTIYF
TRBV30,.,TRBJ2-7,.,TGTGCCTGGAGGGCCGAGGCGACCGAGCAGTACTTC,CAWRAEATEQYF
TRBV11-1,.,TRBJ2-5,.,TGTGCCAGCAGCGCTAGTACTAAAGAGACCCAGTACTTC,CASSASTKETQYF
TRBV20-1,once,TRBJ2-1,.,TGCAGTGCTAGTGAACAGGGACGGTCCTACAATGAGCAGTTCTTC,CSASEQGRSYNEQFF
TRBV7-6,.,TRBJ1-1,TRBD1,TGTGCCAGCAGCTTGGAGGGGGCGGCTTTCTTT,CASSLEGAAFF
TRBV11-2,.,TRBJ2-7,.,TGTGCCAGCAGTTCCCTCTTTGAGCAGTACTTC,CASSSLFEQYF
TRBV18,.,TRBJ1-4,.,TGTGCCAGCTCACCACCTTCGGGGGGCGGTGAAAAACTGTTTTTT,CASSPPSGGGEKLFF
TRBV30,.,TRBJ2-7,.,TGTGCCTGGAGTGTGAGGGGGACCCGCTCCTACGAGCAGTACTTC,CAWSVRGTRSYEQYF
TRBV18,.,TRBJ2-1,TRBD2,TGTGCCAGCTCACCACAAGGAGGGACTAGCGGCCACAATGAGCAGTTCTTC,CASSPQGGTSGHNEQFF
TRBV19,.,TRBJ2-7,.,TGTGCCAGTAGTATCGGTCGCGAGCAGTACTTC,CASSIGREQYF
TRBV2,few,TRBJ1-2,TRBD1,TGTGCCAGCAGGGGCTCCGGGACAGTAGGCGGATACTATGGCTACACCTTC,CASRGSGTVGGYYGYTF
TRBV28,.,TRBJ2-3,TRBD2,TGTGCCAGCAGTTTGTCACTAGCGGGATTAGCAGATACGCAGTATTTT,CASSLSLAGLADTQYF
TRBV7-2,.,TRBJ2-3,TRBD2,TGTGCCAGCAGCTATAGCGGGGGCCCTGATACGCAGTATTTT,CASSYSGGPDTQYF
TRBV7-8,few,TRBJ1-1,TRBD1,TGTGCCAGCAGTTTTGGACAGGGGCACACTGAAGCTTTCTTT,CASSFGQGHTEAFF
TRBV7-9,.,TRBJ1-1,TRBD1,TGTGCCAGCAGCGAAAATTTCGGGACAGGGAACACTGAAGCTTTCTTT,CASSENFGTGNTEAFF
TRBV2,.,TRBJ2-7,TRBD2,TGTGCCAGCAGTGACTGGACTAGCCCCTACGAGCAGTACTTC,CASSDWTSPYEQYF
TRBV4-1,.,TRBJ1-1,.,TGCGCCAGCAGCCAAGATCTTTCGTATCGGACTGAAGCTTTCTTT,CASSQDLSYRTEAFF
TRBV24-1,.,TRBJ2-3,TRBD2,TGTGCCACCAGTGATAGACTAGCGGGAGCTCATACGCAGTATTTT,CATSDRLAGAHTQYF
TRBV7-2,.,TRBJ1-2,.,TGTGCCAGCGAAAGAGGGGAGGATGGCTACACCTTC,CASERGEDGYTF
TRBV3-1/TRBV3-2,.,TRBJ2-5,.,TGTGCCAGCAGCCAAACGCCAGGGGCACAAGAGACCCAGTACTTC,CASSQTPGAQETQYF
TRBV28,.,TRBJ1-1,.,TGTGCCAGCAGTTTAAAGTTTCAGTACAGGGCCGTAGGAACTGAAGCTTTCTTT,CASSLKFQYRAVGTEAFF
TRBV24-1,.,TRBJ2-1,.,TGTGCCACAAACAACAATGAGCAGTTCTTC,CATNNNEQFF
TRBV7-2,.,TRBJ1-1,.,TGTGCCAGCAGCTTTCGACAGGCCAACACTGAAGCTTTCTTT,CASSFRQANTEAFF
TRBV27,.,TRBJ1-2,.,TGTGCCAGCAGTTCCGGGTATAACTCCGGCTACACCTTC,CASSSGYNSGYTF
TRBV7-2,.,TRBJ2-5,.,TGTGCCAGCAGCCCGAATGGGGGGGCTACGCGAGAGACCCAGTACTTC,CASSPNGGATRETQYF
TRBV5-4,.,TRBJ1-6,TRBD1,TGTGCCAGCAGCTTGGCCCCGGGACAGAAGGATTCACCCCTCCACTTT,CASSLAPGQKDSPLHF
TRBV6-5,.,TRBJ2-2,TRBD2,TGTGCCAGTAGGGGAGCGGGAGACACCGGGGAGCTGTTTTTT,CASRGAGDTGELFF
TRBV4-3,few,TRBJ1-4,.,TGCGCCAGCAGCCCGGAGGGCAGGGAGTATGAAAAACTGTTTTTT,CASSPEGREYEKLFF
TRBV5-1,.,TRBJ2-3,TRBD1,TGCGCCAGCAGCTCCTGGACAGGCCCCGTGGATACGCAGTATTTT,CASSSWTGPVDTQYF
TRBV7-3,.,TRBJ2-1,.,TGTGCCAGCAGCCCTAGGTGGGGGGAGAGTTACAATGAGCAGTTCTTC,CASSPRWGESYNEQFF
TRBV4-2,.,TRBJ2-3,TRBD1,TGTGCCAGCAGCCAAGGGACAGGGGAAGCAGATACGCAGTATTTT,CASSQGTGEADTQYF
TRBV6-5,few,TRBJ1-2,.,TGTGCCAGCGGGGGGTATGGTGGCTACACCTTC,CASGGYGGYTF
TRBV7-8,.,TRBJ1-2,TRBD1,TGTGCCAGCAGCTTAGGGACACAGGGGGTCGGCGGCTACACCTTC,CASSLGTQGVGGYTF
TRBV18,.,TRBJ1-1,.,TGTGCCAGCTCACCAATGGCGAAGGACATTGAAGCTTTCTTT,CASSPMAKDIEAFF
TRBV3-1/TRBV3-2,.,TRBJ1-5,.,TGTGCCAGCAGCCAGATAGGCGGCCAGCCCCAGCATTTT,CASSQIGGQPQHF
TRBV5-4,.,TRBJ1-1,.,TGTGCCAGCAGTCCCGAGCTTCTAGCTAAGAACACTGAAGCTTTCTTT,CASSPELLAKNTEAFF
TRBV18,.,TRBJ2-7,TRBD1,TGTGCCAGCTCACCACCGGGACAGGTTGGTGACGAGCAGTACTTC,CASSPPGQVGDEQYF
TRBV15,.,TRBJ2-7,.,TGTGCCACCAGCAGAGAACAGGGATCCTACGAGCAGTACTTC,CATSREQGSYEQYF
TRBV6-5,.,TRBJ2-5,.,TGTGCCAGTTCAAGGGGCAGGGGTAAAGAGACCCAGTACTTC,CASSRGRGKETQYF
TRBV6-1,.,TRBJ1-3,.,TGTGCCAGCAGTGAGACGGGAGGCACCATATATTTT,CASSETGGTIYF
TRBV18,.,TRBJ1-4,TRBD1,TGTGCCAGCTCACAAACAGGGGGCGCACGAGAAAAACTGTTTTTT,CASSQTGGAREKLFF
TRBV3-1/TRBV3-2,.,TRBJ1-2,TRBD1,TGTGCCAGCAGCCAAGATCCGGGACAGGGAACCGGCTACACCTTC,CASSQDPGQGTGYTF
TRBV28,.,TRBJ2-7,TRBD2,TGTGCCATCGGGGGGGGCTACGAGCAGTACTTC,CAIGGGYEQYF
TRBV28,.,TRBJ1-2,.,TGTGCCAGCAGTTTCTCGGGGAGTAGAAACTATGGCTACACCTTC,CASSFSGSRNYGYTF
TRBV7-2,.,TRBJ1-2,TRBD1,TGTGCCAGCAGCTTAGGGGGGACAGCAGATAACTATGGCTACACCTTC,CASSLGGTADNYGYTF